There are a few counts of the clone carrying this TCR beta chain. The data were obtained in a study of blood T cell repertoires in COVID-19. The ends lost 0 bases at V and 2 bases at J; junction bases unmatched: 0. Germline CDR1 MNHEY, CDR2 SVGAGI. The CDR3 is 15 residues long. Clones were sequenced by immunoSEQ multiplex PCR, and TCRdb holds only the in-frame ones, with some missing. The sample lists about 97,000 clones; over 75% were seen once. Sequenced material: peripheral blood. The clonotype originates from a man aged 55 to 70 with acute or convalescent COVID-19. The rearrangement links TRBV6-5 to TRBJ1-2, with TRBD1 matching 10 bases. The CDR3 spells CASSYSGQGNYGYTF. The CDR3 DNA is TGTGCCAGCAGTTACTCGGGACAGGGGAACTATGGCTACACCTTC.